These 8 T cell receptor beta chains share one sample of origin, sequenced in a study of blood T cell repertoires in COVID-19 (dated by TCRdb to 2018 to 2020). Receptor amplification or capture employed the immunoSEQ multiplex PCR assay. The immuneACCESS repertoire file appears here via TCRdb, limited to in-frame rearrangements. These files lack a portion of the clones; in checked studies, under half of the deficit traces to unresolved V genes, and the cause of the others is not known. The sample has some 250,000 clones on record, around 87% of them singletons. Roughly 3% of the sample belongs to the ten largest clones. The sample consisted of peripheral blood. All receptors derive from a woman in her 30s who had recovered from COVID-19.

The chain carries TRBV5-4 and TRBJ2-7, with 9 positions matching TRBD1. Germline-derived CDR1 and CDR2 are SGHNT and YYREEE (reference sequence). This CDR3 is built from 13 residues. The J segment lost 5 bases and the V segment lost 4 bases, leaving 4 bases of the junction unmatched. Here the CDR3 DNA reads TGTGCCAGCAGCAACGGACAGGGGAACGAGCAGTACTTC. Translation gives CASSNGQGNEQYF.

This clone was observed many times. The chain recombines TRBV2 with TRBJ1-2; 7 positions agree with TRBD1. The germline V gene encodes CDR1 SNHLY and CDR2 FYNNEI. The CDR3 consists of 13 residues. The V and J ends lost 3 bases and 8 bases, in that order; junction bases with no gene match: 6. The CDR3 is CASSESQGGGYTF. CDR3 nucleotide sequence: TGTGCCAGCAGTGAGTCCCAGGGGGGAGGCTACACCTTC.

The chain recombines TRBV6-5 with TRBJ2-5, with 9 bases fitting TRBD1. Per germline, CDR1 MNHEY and CDR2 SVGAGI. The CDR3 contains 15 residues. V shed 7 bases and J 2 bases; nucleotides not matched to a gene: 8. The CDR3, as DNA: TGTGCCAGCAAAGCGACAGGGGGTATACAAGAGACCCAGTACTTC. Amino acid sequence: CASKATGGIQETQYF.

The chain links TRBV5-6 to TRBJ1-1, with D unclear. CDR1 is SGHDT, CDR2 YYEEEE, per germline. Trimming left V 0 bases short and J 1 base short, with 10 bases between. The CDR3 is 15 amino acids. CDR3 region: CASSLVSKANTEAFF. The DNA of the CDR3 is TGTGCCAGCAGCTTGGTCTCCAAAGCGAACACTGAAGCTTTCTTT.

The chain joins TRBV5-1 to TRBJ2-1; 8 positions match TRBD1. The CDR3 contains 14 residues. V lost 4 bases, J lost 8 bases, and 8 bases stayed unmatched. In germline, CDR1 is SGHRS, CDR2 YFSETQ. The CDR3 here is CASSGQGPLYEQFF. As DNA, the CDR3 is TGCGCCAGCAGCGGACAGGGTCCCCTGTATGAGCAGTTCTTC.

In this sample, this clone turned up a few times. The chain carries TRBV6-5 and TRBJ2-7, with D perhaps matching TRBD1 (5 bases). This CDR3 contains 14 residues. Germline values: CDR1 MNHEY, CDR2 SVGAGI. Trimming took 8 bases from V and 7 from J, leaving 21 bases between them. CDR3: CASSVDREYIEQYF. For the CDR3, the DNA is TGTGCCAGCTCTGTAGACAGAGAGTACATTGAGCAGTACTTC.

This clone showed up just a few times. CDR3 in amino acids: CASSQGEEGQTYNSPLHF. The CDR3 nucleotides are TGTGCCAGCAGCCAAGGAGAGGAGGGTCAGACCTATAATTCACCCCTCCACTTT. The chain links TRBV4-2 to TRBJ1-6; D is uncertain. V shed 1 base and J shed 2 bases, with 15 bases lying between them. Germline V gene data show CDR1 as LGHNA and CDR2 as YNFKEQ. The CDR3 sequence is 18 residues long.

This clone appeared a single time. This chain links TRBV5-4 with TRBJ2-5, with TRBD1 identical over 9 bases. Germline V lookup: CDR1 SGHNT, CDR2 YYREEE (reference sequence). Unmatched junction bases numbered 3, after V lost 1 base and J lost 5 bases. This CDR3 region has 14 residues. The CDR3 coding sequence is TGTGCCAGCAGCTTGTCGACAGGGGGGGAGACCCAGTACTTC. It specifies CASSLSTGGETQYF.